The 21 T cell receptor beta chains presented below share a single source sample, sequenced in a study of T-cell reconstitution after alpha-beta-depleted transplantation in children. Preparation of the TCRbeta library was carried out with unique molecular identifiers. TCRdb ran MiXCR on the PCR reads and lists one entry per CDR3 protein. This table has 180,000 or so distinct CDR3 sequences, 6.3% appearing once. The material was PBMCs, obtained before TCRalphabeta/CD19-depleted stem cell transplant. These receptor sequences come from a girl in the first two years of life with combined immunodeficiency, due to receive a stem cell transplant.

This clonotype has a count of ten or more. The chain is built from TRBV20-1 and TRBJ2-7; no definite D call. The CDR3 has 14 residues. The V gene's germline CDR1 is DFQATT and CDR2 SNEGSKA (reference sequence). V lost 0 bases and J 5 bases, leaving 14 bases between the germline ends. The CDR3 nucleotides are TGCAGTGCTAGAGATACGGGCTCGGCCCACGAGCAGTACTTC. It is translated as CSARDTGSAHEQYF.

This clonotype showed up many times. The CDR3 DNA follows: TGTGCCAGCAGCTTTCCGACTAGCGGGGACAATGAGCAGTTCTTC. Translation gives CASSFPTSGDNEQFF. This chain uses TRBV7-2 with TRBJ2-1; 11 bases are a match to TRBD2. There are 15 residues in the CDR3. Germline values: CDR1 SGHTA, CDR2 FQGNSA. The J segment lost 5 bases and the V segment lost 3 bases, leaving 3 bases of the junction unmatched.

This clonotype was observed many times. This chain uses TRBV6-2 or TRBV6-3 with TRBJ2-1; D is unclear. This CDR3 has 18 residues. V was pared by 0 bases and J by 0 bases, with 15 bases between. CDR1 is MNHEY and CDR2 is SVGEGT in the germline V gene. The CDR3 DNA follows: TGTGCCAGCAGTTACTCCTACCCTCGAGATGGCTCCTACAATGAGCAGTTCTTC. Protein sequence: CASSYSYPRDGSYNEQFF.

The chain combines TRBV15 with TRBJ1-1, with D tentatively TRBD1 (6 bases). The CDR3 is made up of 13 amino acids. Trimming removed 7 bases at V and 0 bases at J, with 9 bases between. Germline assignment: CDR1 LNHNV and CDR2 YYDKDF (reference sequence). The CDR3 region is CATNQGMNTEAFF. CDR3 DNA sequence: TGTGCCACCAATCAGGGGATGAACACTGAAGCTTTCTTT.

This clonotype came up many times. The chain joins TRBV12-3 or TRBV12-4 to TRBJ2-7; 7 nucleotides align to TRBD2. J lost 5 bases, V lost 6 bases, and 13 bases had no gene match. The CDR3 is 15 amino acids. In DNA, the CDR3 is TGTGCCAGCAGCCCCCAAGCGGGAATAATCAACGAGCAGTACTTC. Protein sequence: CASSPQAGIINEQYF.

This clonotype was detected ten times or more. The rearrangement links TRBV9 to TRBJ2-1, with D possibly being TRBD1 (5 bases). V was trimmed by 0 bases and J by 5 bases, leaving 12 bases between them. Germline assignment: CDR1 SGDLS and CDR2 YYNGEE. CDR3 length: 15 amino acids. CDR3 DNA sequence: TGTGCCAGCAGCGTAGGTGCAGGGCTCGACAATGAGCAGTTCTTC. This codes for CASSVGAGLDNEQFF.

This clonotype was seen repeatedly, ten times or more. The chain joins TRBV7-3 to TRBJ1-2, with D tentatively TRBD1 (6 bases). V was pared by 1 base and J by 3 bases, with 9 bases between. The CDR3 totals 14 residues. Germline V lookup: CDR1 SGHTA, CDR2 FQGTGA. The CDR3 loop is CASSLIAGDYGYTF. DNA for the CDR3: TGTGCCAGCAGCTTAATAGCAGGGGACTATGGCTACACCTTC.

This clonotype has at least ten counts. This chain joins TRBV12-3 or TRBV12-4 and TRBJ2-7, with D tentatively TRBD2 (7 bases). V lost 6 bases, J lost 5 bases, and 14 bases lay in between. This CDR3 is built from 13 residues. As DNA, the CDR3 is TGTGCCAGCAGCTCCGTCGGGGGGCACGAGCAGTACTTC. This sequence encodes CASSSVGGHEQYF.

Of note for this clonotype: A single base separates this from a much larger clone, so it may be a read error. This sequence joins TRBV27 and TRBJ2-1; TRBD2 matches at 13 bases. Germline CDR1 is MNHEY and CDR2 is SMNVEV (reference sequence). The CDR3 runs 18 residues. The CDR3 DNA reads as TGTGCCAGCAGTCTATCGGGACTAGCGGGGCAAGCCTACAATGAGGAGTTCTTC. Translation: CASSLSGLAGQAYNEEFF.

The chain links TRBV20-1 to TRBJ1-1; D perhaps matches TRBD1 (6 bases). V shed 0 bases and J shed 4 bases, with 21 bases lying between them. This CDR3 is 17 amino acids long. Looked up from germline, CDR1 is DFQATT and CDR2 is SNEGSKA (reference sequence). The CDR3 sequence: CSARDPTWGARGTEAFF. Here the CDR3 DNA reads TGCAGTGCTAGAGACCCTACGTGGGGAGCCAGGGGCACTGAAGCTTTCTTT.

This clonotype has just a few counts. The CDR3 sequence is CSASNAGAAVSYEQYF. The CDR3 nucleotides are TGCAGTGCTAGTAATGCAGGGGCGGCGGTCTCCTACGAGCAGTACTTC. The V call is TRBV20-1, the J call TRBJ2-7; D may be TRBD1 (6 bases). Per the germline V gene, CDR1 is DFQATT and CDR2 is SNEGSKA (reference sequence). CDR3 length equals 16 residues. With 3 bases removed from V and 0 bases from J, the gap between germline ends came to 18 bases.

Regarding this clonotype: One base away lies a much larger clone, so this may be a sequencing read error. The gene calls are TRBV7-1 and TRBJ2-5, with D perhaps TRBD1 or TRBD2 (5 bases each). TRBV7-1 is known as an ORF, though its function is uncertain. V was clipped by 5 bases and J by 8 bases, with 15 bases between them. The CDR3 totals 13 residues. CDR3 bases: TGTGCCAGCAGCAGGGCAAGAGGGGATACCCAGTACTTC. The encoded protein is CASSRARGDTQYF.

This clonotype was observed many times. The chain carries TRBV20-1 and TRBJ2-7; D call uncertain. Trimming removed 4 bases at V and 0 bases at J, with 10 bases between. This CDR3 has 13 amino acids. Looked up from germline, CDR1 is DFQATT and CDR2 is SNEGSKA (reference sequence). CDR3 protein: CSAIKLSSYEQYF. The CDR3 DNA reads as TGCAGTGCTATCAAGCTGAGCTCCTACGAGCAGTACTTC.

This clonotype was observed many times. The V and J genes are TRBV10-3 and TRBJ2-2; 8 bases fit TRBD1. The CDR3 is 17 residues long. Germline CDR1 and CDR2: ENHRY and SYGVKD. Trimming cost V 11 bases and J 3 bases; bases outside gene matches: 17. The CDR3 region is CASGTGPLQRDTGELFF. CDR3 bases: TGTGCCTCCGGGACAGGACCACTACAACGAGACACCGGGGAGCTGTTTTTT.

This clonotype was seen a few times. The genes are TRBV21-1 and TRBJ2-1. TRBV21-1 is assigned pseudogene status. This CDR3 comprises 15 residues. CDR3 region: CASSNVENWDNEQFF. The CDR3 nucleotides are TGTGCCAGCAGCAACGTTGAGAACTGGGACAATGAGCAGTTCTTC.

On this clonotype: This could be a read error, since a much larger clone is one nucleotide away. This chain connects TRBV12-3 or TRBV12-4 to TRBJ2-1; tentatively, D is TRBD2 (7 bases). CDR3 length equals 15 residues. V lost 4 bases to trimming and J lost 6 bases, with 16 bases between them. Written as DNA, the CDR3 is TGTGCCAGCAGTTCGGGCGGGGGCGCCTTCAATGAGCAGTTCTTC. Translation: CASSSGGGAFNEQFF.

This clonotype was observed at least ten times. The chain links TRBV4-1 to TRBJ1-2; possible D gene TRBD1, 6 bases. CDR3 length equals 16 residues. Germline lookup yields CDR1 MGHRA and CDR2 YSYEKL. V lost 0 bases to trimming and J lost 6 bases, with 17 bases between them. CDR3 sequence (DNA): TGCGCCAGCAGCCAAGAGGGGAGAGCAGGGGCTAATGGCTACACCTTC. Translated: CASSQEGRAGANGYTF.

In this sample, this clonotype turned up many times. The chain's CDR3 is CSARDGGLGNTEAFF. The CDR3 DNA sequence: TGCAGTGCTAGAGATGGGGGGCTGGGGAACACTGAAGCTTTCTTT. V is TRBV20-1 and J is TRBJ1-1; weak D call: TRBD1 (6 bases). CDR3 size: 15 residues. The V end lost 0 bases, the J end lost 1 base, and 12 bases lay between the germline ends. In germline, CDR1 is DFQATT, CDR2 SNEGSKA (reference sequence).

This clonotype was picked up many times. V is TRBV4-2 and J is TRBJ2-2; 7 nucleotides line up with TRBD2. Germline CDR1 is LGHNA and CDR2 is YNFKEQ. This CDR3 region has 17 residues. V dropped 0 bases and J dropped 4; count of bases not matched to a gene: 8. As DNA, the CDR3 is TGTGCCAGCAGCCAAGATGGCGGGAGTAGGAGCACCGGGGAGCTGTTTTTT. It is translated as CASSQDGGSRSTGELFF.

In its sample, this clonotype was seen a few times. The chain recombines TRBV20-1 with TRBJ1-2; 12 positions agree with TRBD1. Germline V gene data show CDR1 as DFQATT and CDR2 as SNEGSKA (reference sequence). This CDR3 region has 20 residues. The J segment lost 5 bases and the V segment lost 1 base, leaving 20 bases of the junction unmatched. This CDR3 is CSARVRFRGTGGSKGYGYTF. DNA of the CDR3: TGCAGTGCTAGAGTCCGGTTCCGTGGGACAGGGGGCTCCAAAGGGTATGGCTACACCTTC.

This clonotype was observed many times. This chain links TRBV5-5 with TRBJ2-7, with a possible D match to TRBD1 (6 bases). With 2 bases removed from V and 5 bases from J, the gap between germline ends came to 17 bases. This CDR3 comprises 15 residues. Germline V gives CDR1 SGHKS, CDR2 YYEKEE (reference sequence). The CDR3 DNA is TGTGCCAGCAGCTTTATTCCGGGACAACGGGACGAGCAGTACTTC. Its protein is CASSFIPGQRDEQYF.